The 23 T cell receptor beta chains listed next were all sequenced from one sample in a study of technical replicates of blood from several donors. Libraries were prepared by immunoSEQ multiplex PCR; TCRdb keeps only in-frame clonotypes and omits some of them. The repertoire includes roughly 100,000 clones, nearly 97% of them detected once, and 0.2% to 0.25% sits in the top ten. The sample was T cells isolated from PBMCs. The receptors were gathered from a human donor in good health.

This chain links TRBV5-1 with TRBJ2-5; TRBD1 matches 11 bases. Per germline, CDR1 SGHRS and CDR2 YFSETQ. Trimming took 4 bases from V and 5 from J; bases not matched to a gene: 4. This CDR3 is 14 amino acids long. The CDR3 bases are TGCGCCAGCAGCGTGGGACAGGGGGATGAGACCCAGTACTTC. This encodes CASSVGQGDETQYF.

The chain employs TRBV2 and TRBJ1-6; 9 nucleotides agree with TRBD1. The CDR3 consists of 13 residues. The ends lost 7 bases at V and 7 bases at J; junction bases unmatched: 2. Germline V gene lookup returns CDR1 SNHLY and CDR2 FYNNEI. DNA of the CDR3: TGTGCCAGCACCGGGACAGGGAATTCACCCCTCCACTTT. This encodes CASTGTGNSPLHF.

The sample holds one count of this clone. The chain uses TRBV10-2 and TRBJ2-2; D is perhaps TRBD2 (6 bases). The CDR3 is made up of 14 amino acids. V was cut by 8 bases and J by 5 bases, with 15 bases left in between. Germline CDR1 WSHSY, CDR2 SAAADI. DNA for the CDR3: TGCGCCAGCCTGTTGACTAGTCGGACCGGGGAGCTGTTTTTT. Amino acids: CASLLTSRTGELFF.

The rearrangement joins TRBV6-1 to TRBJ2-3, with 10 bases identical to TRBD2. The CDR3 loop spans 14 amino acids. Germline values: CDR1 MNHNS, CDR2 SASEGT. The CDR3: CAGSLAGVTDTQYF. Here the CDR3 DNA reads TGTGCAGGAAGTCTAGCGGGGGTCACAGATACGCAGTATTTT.

The J gene is TRBJ2-3, the V gene TRBV30; unclear D gene. Trimming took off 3 bases at V and 1 base at J, with 17 bases between the two ends. This CDR3 spans 16 amino acids. Germline V CDR1 and CDR2: GTSNPN, SVGIG (reference sequence). Written as DNA, the CDR3 is TGTGCCTGGAGGCGGCGGATCCTGTCTGGCACAGATACGCAGTATTTT. Translating it yields CAWRRRILSGTDTQYF.

This clone was seen a handful of times. This rearrangement joins TRBV2 to TRBJ2-7; D is unresolved. The ends were cut back, 6 bases at V and 0 bases at J, with 9 bases in the middle. This CDR3 is 13 amino acids long. Germline V gives CDR1 SNHLY, CDR2 FYNNEI. In DNA, the CDR3 is TGTGCCAGCAGGGGCGTTAACTCCTACGAGCAGTACTTC. Translation gives CASRGVNSYEQYF. Complete variable domain (other parts from reference TRBV2 and TRBJ2-7): EPEVTQTPSHQVTQMGQEVILRCVPISNHLYFYWYRQILGQKVEFLVSFYNNEISEKSEIFDDQFSVERPDGSNFTLKIRSTKLEDSAMYFCASRGVNSYEQYFGPGTRLTVT.

The chain couples TRBV28 to TRBJ2-6; D not certain. CDR3 length: 15 residues. The germline gives CDR1 MDHEN, CDR2 SYDVKM. V was shortened by 8 bases and J by 0 bases, with 11 bases between the two germline ends. CDR3 region: CASAMLGSGANVLTF. The CDR3 DNA reads as TGTGCCAGCGCCATGCTCGGCTCTGGGGCCAACGTCCTGACTTTC.

The rearrangement uses TRBV9 and TRBJ2-5; 10 nucleotides match TRBD2. Germline V gene data show CDR1 as SGDLS and CDR2 as YYNGEE. The CDR3 spans 17 residues. V lost 3 bases and J lost 5; bases outside the gene matches: 13. The CDR3 DNA follows: TGTGCCAGCAGCGACCTCTTAGCGGGGGGCCCCTCGGAGACCCAGTACTTC. This codes for CASSDLLAGGPSETQYF.

V usage is TRBV28 and J usage is TRBJ1-1; D not resolved. V was trimmed by 10 bases and J by 3 bases, leaving 18 bases between them. The germline CDR1 and CDR2 sequences are MDHEN and SYDVKM. This CDR3 region has 14 residues. The CDR3 region is CAIETGSGDTEAFF. DNA for the CDR3: TGTGCCATCGAGACCGGGTCGGGAGACACTGAAGCTTTCTTT. The variable domain in full, completed from reference TRBV28 and TRBJ1-1, reads DVKVTQSSRYLVKRTGEKVFLECVQDMDHENMFWYRQDPGLGLRLIYFSYDVKMKEKGDIPEGYSVSREKKERFSLILESASTNQTSMYLCAIETGSGDTEAFFGQGTRLTVV.

CDR3 nucleotides: TGTGCCAGCAGCTCAGGGACGGACATGGCGGGAGAGACGTACGAGCAGTACTTC. It specifies CASSSGTDMAGETYEQYF. J is TRBJ2-7 and V is TRBV7-9; 7 bases fit TRBD2. This CDR3 contains 18 residues. Germline CDR1 and CDR2: SEHNR and FQNEAQ (reference sequence). J was trimmed by 4 bases and V by 4 bases; bases with no gene match: 19.

The chain uses TRBV4-1 and TRBJ1-4; no definite D call. The CDR3 spans 18 residues. Per the germline V gene, CDR1 is MGHRA and CDR2 is YSYEKL. The V end was cut by 0 bases, the J end by 0 bases, with 14 bases between. CDR3 sequence: CASSQDFRGAATNEKLFF. The CDR3 DNA is TGCGCCAGCAGCCAAGATTTTCGGGGAGCTGCAACTAATGAAAAACTGTTTTTT.

V gene TRBV5-5 combines with J gene TRBJ2-7; 12 positions agree with TRBD2. V dropped 3 bases and J dropped 2; count of bases not matched to a gene: 9. The germline gives CDR1 SGHKS, CDR2 YYEKEE (reference sequence). CDR3 length equals 17 residues. The CDR3 loop reads CASSSKTSGSGAYEQYF. Here the CDR3 DNA reads TGTGCCAGCAGCTCTAAGACTAGCGGGAGTGGAGCCTACGAGCAGTACTTC.

V is TRBV7-3 and J is TRBJ1-1; a weak D match, TRBD1 (6 bases). The CDR3 covers 14 residues. Germline CDR1 reads SGHTA; CDR2 reads FQGTGA. The V and J ends lost 5 bases and 3 bases respectively, with 13 bases between them. The CDR3 sequence is CASSLQGSDTEAFF. CDR3 DNA: TGTGCCAGCAGCCTACAGGGAAGCGACACTGAAGCTTTCTTT.

This clone turned up a few times. V usage is TRBV10-1 and J usage is TRBJ1-1; 10 positions match TRBD1. The germline CDR1 and CDR2 sequences are WNHNN and SYGVQD (reference sequence). With 5 bases clipped from V and 4 bases from J, the junction kept 1 base outside the gene matches. The CDR3 extends over 13 amino acids. Here the CDR3 DNA reads TGCGCCAGCAGTCGGACAGGGGGCACTGAAGCTTTCTTT. It specifies CASSRTGGTEAFF.

The chain links TRBV5-8 to TRBJ1-2; 8 bases line up with TRBD1. The junction had 22 bases not matched to a gene; V was cut back by 7 bases and J by 5 bases. The CDR3 contains 18 residues. Germline loops: CDR1 SGHTS, CDR2 YDEGEE. The CDR3 reads CASPWRDRTRLVGYGYTF. CDR3 sequence (DNA): TGTGCCAGCCCGTGGCGGGACAGGACACGTCTGGTGGGGTATGGCTACACCTTC. The full variable domain, rest sourced from reference TRBV5-8 and TRBJ1-2, is EAGVTQSPTHLIKTRGQQATLRCSPISGHTSVYWYQQALGLGLQFLLWYDEGEERNRGNFPPRFSGRQFPNYSSELNVNALELEDSALYLCASPWRDRTRLVGYGYTFGSGTRLTVV.

Worth noting for this clone: It is unclear where the CDR3 begins or ends on the DNA, so no DNA is shown, and the CDR3 is as TCRdb lists it. V usage is TRBV6-6 and J usage is TRBJ2-2; the table's D call, TRBD2, has no DNA check behind it. The germline V gene encodes CDR1 MNHNY and CDR2 SVGAGI (reference sequence). The CDR3 has 11 residues if both end residues are counted. CDR3 residues: CASSSSGELFF.

V and J are TRBV18 and TRBJ2-3, with D perhaps matching TRBD1 (6 bases). Per germline, CDR1 KGHSH and CDR2 LQKENI. There are 15 residues in the CDR3. Trimming stripped 2 bases from V and 1 base from J, with 10 bases between. CDR3 region: CASSPSQGRTDTQYF. CDR3 bases: TGTGCCAGCTCACCATCACAGGGCCGCACAGATACGCAGTATTTT. The variable domain in full, with the rest retrieved from reference TRBV18 and TRBJ2-3, is NAGVMQNPRHLVRRRGQEARLRCSPMKGHSHVYWYRQLPEEGLKFMVYLQKENIIDESGMPKERFSAEFPKEGPSILRIQQVVRGDSAAYFCASSPSQGRTDTQYFGPGTRLTVL.

The CDR3 nucleotides are TGTGCCTGGAGTTTGGGGCCCGGGGAGCTGTTTTTT. Translation gives CAWSLGPGELFF. This rearrangement joins TRBV30 to TRBJ2-2; a weak D match, TRBD1 (5 bases). In germline, CDR1 is GTSNPN, CDR2 SVGIG (reference sequence). V lost 2 bases and J 6 bases, leaving 7 bases between the germline ends. This CDR3 contains 12 residues.

The chain couples TRBV5-6 to TRBJ2-7; TRBD1 might be the D (6 bases). The CDR3 sequence is 13 residues long. V shed 4 bases and J shed 5 bases, with 13 bases lying between them. Germline loops: CDR1 SGHDT, CDR2 YYEEEE. The chain's CDR3 is CASSPTGFHEQYF. In DNA, the CDR3 is TGTGCCAGCAGCCCTACAGGGTTCCACGAGCAGTACTTC.

V is TRBV5-6 and J is TRBJ2-7; 13 positions agree with TRBD2. J was trimmed by 4 bases and V by 2 bases; bases with no gene match: 9. The CDR3 is 17 residues long. Looked up from germline, CDR1 is SGHDT and CDR2 is YYEEEE. This CDR3 reads CASSLLELAGGGYEQYF. In nucleotides, the CDR3 is TGTGCCAGCAGCTTATTGGAACTAGCGGGGGGGGGTTACGAGCAGTACTTC.

The table lists this clone with a few counts. The chain uses TRBV27 and TRBJ1-5, with 7 bases lining up with TRBD1. Germline CDR1 MNHEY, CDR2 SMNVEV (reference sequence). V dropped 6 bases and J dropped 7; count of bases not matched to a gene: 12. This CDR3 has 15 residues. For the CDR3, the DNA is TGTGCCAGCAGGCCGACCCGGGACAGAGGGCAGCCCCAGCATTTT. Amino acids: CASRPTRDRGQPQHF.

This rearrangement joins TRBV28 to TRBJ1-2; 8 nucleotides line up with TRBD1. CDR3 length: 15 amino acids. Germline trimming cut 2 bases from V and 5 bases from J; bases unmatched to any gene: 7. Germline V gene data show CDR1 as MDHEN and CDR2 as SYDVKM. In DNA form, the CDR3 reads TGTGCCAGCAGTTTAGGACAGGGTAGATCATATGGCTACACCTTC. Its protein product is CASSLGQGRSYGYTF.

The genes are TRBV5-1 and TRBJ2-7, with 7 nucleotides matching TRBD2. The germline gives CDR1 SGHRS, CDR2 YFSETQ. Unmatched junction bases numbered 10, after V lost 1 base and J lost 0 bases. The length of the CDR3 is 17 residues. CDR3 in amino acids: CASSLQAGSILSYEQYF. The CDR3, as DNA: TGCGCCAGCAGCTTGCAAGCGGGGAGTATCCTCTCCTACGAGCAGTACTTC.